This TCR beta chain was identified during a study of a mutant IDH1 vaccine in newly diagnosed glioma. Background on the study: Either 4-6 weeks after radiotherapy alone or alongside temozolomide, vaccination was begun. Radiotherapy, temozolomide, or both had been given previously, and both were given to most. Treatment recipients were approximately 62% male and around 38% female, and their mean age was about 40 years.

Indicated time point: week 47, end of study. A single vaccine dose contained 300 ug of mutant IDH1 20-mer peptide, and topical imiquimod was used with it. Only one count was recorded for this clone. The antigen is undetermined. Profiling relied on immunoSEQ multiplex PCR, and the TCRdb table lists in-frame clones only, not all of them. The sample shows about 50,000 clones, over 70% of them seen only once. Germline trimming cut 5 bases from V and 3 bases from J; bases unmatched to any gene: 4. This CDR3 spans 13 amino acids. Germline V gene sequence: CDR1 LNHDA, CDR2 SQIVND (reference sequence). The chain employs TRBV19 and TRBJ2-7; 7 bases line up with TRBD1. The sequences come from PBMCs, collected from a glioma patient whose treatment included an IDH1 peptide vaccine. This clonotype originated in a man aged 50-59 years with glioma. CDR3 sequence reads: CASSFGTDYEQYF. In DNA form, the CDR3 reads TGTGCCAGTAGTTTCGGGACAGACTACGAGCAGTACTTC.